This entry lists 21 T cell receptor beta chains sequenced from one sample in a study of neurological immune-mediated disorders. TCRdb recomputed calls from the 5' RACE reads with MiXCR, one row per CDR3 protein. There are roughly 65,000 distinct CDR3 sequences in the sample; more than 4.5% occur only once, and roughly 5.7% lies in the top ten. The specimen sequenced was PBMCs. The receptors were sampled from a human donor with multiple sclerosis. The donor label of this sample is uncertain.

By frequency in the sample, this clonotype is medium-sized. The rearrangement uses TRBV7-9 and TRBJ1-3; 11 bases agree with TRBD1. V lost 5 bases, J lost 7 bases, and 4 bases stayed unmatched. The CDR3 is 14 residues long. The germline gives CDR1 SEHNR, CDR2 FQNEAQ (reference sequence). The CDR3 DNA sequence: TGTGCCAGCAGCCCGGACAGGGGGCTGAACACCATATATTTT. Amino acids: CASSPDRGLNTIYF.

This clonotype was counted at least ten times. One base away lies a much larger clone, so this may be a sequencing read error. The CDR3 DNA sequence: TGTACCATCAGGGGGACGTTGGAGATGGCCAAGGACACTGAAGCTTTCTTT. Translation gives CTIRGTLEMAKDTEAFF. The J gene is TRBJ1-1, the V gene TRBV10-3, with 7 bases aligning to TRBD1. Germline values: CDR1 ENHRY, CDR2 SYGVKD. The CDR3 consists of 17 residues.

This clonotype was observed at least ten times. The rearrangement joins TRBV7-9 to TRBJ2-7; possibly TRBD1 for D (6 bases). The germline V gene has CDR1 SEHNR and CDR2 FQNEAQ (reference sequence). This CDR3 has 14 amino acids. Trimming took 4 bases from V and 0 from J, leaving 10 bases between them. Here the CDR3 reads CASSSTGLSYEQYF. The CDR3 DNA follows: TGTGCCAGCAGCTCGACAGGCCTCTCCTACGAGCAGTACTTC.

This clonotype was observed at least ten times. The chain employs TRBV12-3 or TRBV12-4 and TRBJ2-3, with 7 bases fitting TRBD2. The CDR3 contains 16 residues. With 4 bases clipped from V and 0 bases from J, the junction kept 7 bases outside the gene matches. The CDR3 DNA is TGTGCCAGCAGTTCCTCCGGGACTATTAGCACAGATACGCAGTATTTT. Translating gives CASSSSGTISTDTQYF.

This clonotype was counted ten times or more. The genes are TRBV5-5 and TRBJ1-5, with D possibly TRBD1 on 6 matching bases. CDR1 is SGHKS and CDR2 is YYEKEE in the germline V gene (reference sequence). V lost 1 base and J 0 bases, leaving 20 bases between the germline ends. This CDR3 is built from 19 residues. CDR3: CASSLNRQARIDSNQPQHF. The CDR3 DNA reads TGTGCCAGCAGCTTGAATCGACAGGCCAGGATTGATAGCAATCAGCCCCAGCATTTT.

This clonotype was counted ten times or more. The chain joins TRBV20-1 to TRBJ2-7; D not certain. This CDR3 region has 12 residues. Trimming took 6 bases from V and 3 from J, leaving 12 bases between them. CDR1 is DFQATT and CDR2 is SNEGSKA in the germline V gene (reference sequence). Here the CDR3 DNA reads TGCAGTGCCCAGAGGTCCCACTACGAGCAGTACTTC. This sequence encodes CSAQRSHYEQYF.

The table lists this clonotype with many counts. The genes are TRBV20-1 and TRBJ1-2, with 8 positions matching TRBD1. The V and J ends lost 5 bases and 2 bases, in that order; junction bases with no gene match: 16. This CDR3 is built from 17 residues. CDR1 and CDR2 from the germline V gene are DFQATT and SNEGSKA (reference sequence). The CDR3 region has the DNA TGCAGTGCTCAAAACTTCGACAGGGGTAATACCAACTATGGCTACACCTTC. As protein: CSAQNFDRGNTNYGYTF.

The sample holds many counts of this clonotype. CDR3 loop: CASSWGGRGLNEKLFF. The DNA of the CDR3 is TGTGCCAGCAGTTGGGGGGGGAGGGGGTTAAATGAAAAACTGTTTTTT. The gene calls are TRBV12-3 or TRBV12-4 and TRBJ1-4; a possible D gene is TRBD1 (6 bases). Trimming took off 4 bases at V and 5 bases at J, with 17 bases between the two ends. The CDR3 runs to 16 residues.

The sample holds many counts of this clonotype. The rearrangement links TRBV7-9 to TRBJ2-7, with D possibly TRBD2 on 6 matching bases. This CDR3 region has 15 residues. Germline CDR1 and CDR2: SEHNR and FQNEAQ (reference sequence). V was clipped by 5 bases and J by 3 bases, with 17 bases between them. For the CDR3, the DNA is TGTGCCAGCAGCCCCGGGACTTTTAAAGTCTACGAGCAGTACTTC. Protein product: CASSPGTFKVYEQYF.

Many counts were recorded for this clonotype. This chain uses TRBV20-1 with TRBJ1-1; the D gene is possibly TRBD1 (6 bases). Germline loops: CDR1 DFQATT, CDR2 SNEGSKA (reference sequence). The V and J ends lost 3 bases and 3 bases respectively, with 11 bases between them. CDR3 length equals 13 residues. CDR3 DNA sequence: TGCAGTGCTAGCGGATCAGGGGACACTGAAGCTTTCTTT. This gives the protein CSASGSGDTEAFF.

The table lists this clonotype with many counts. The CDR3 loop reads CASSFAGQNTGELFF. DNA of the CDR3: TGCGCCAGCAGCTTCGCGGGGCAGAACACCGGGGAGCTGTTTTTT. The gene calls are TRBV5-1 and TRBJ2-2; tentative D call: TRBD2 (6 bases). V was shortened by 2 bases and J by 1 base, with 9 bases between the two germline ends. Germline CDR1 and CDR2: SGHRS and YFSETQ. The CDR3 has 15 residues.

This clonotype was detected ten times or more. The rearrangement links TRBV5-1 to TRBJ2-7; 7 positions match TRBD2. This CDR3 is built from 14 residues. The germline gives CDR1 SGHRS, CDR2 YFSETQ. Trimming removed 6 bases from V and 2 bases from J; junction bases left unmatched: 8. CDR3 protein: CASTRGENPYEQYF. CDR3 in DNA: TGCGCCAGCACACGGGGGGAGAATCCCTACGAGCAGTACTTC.

In its sample, this clonotype was seen many times. The chain uses TRBV29-1 and TRBJ2-5; D is unresolved. CDR1 is SQVTM and CDR2 is ANQGSEA in the germline V gene. The CDR3 has 14 amino acids. The V end lost 5 bases, the J end lost 6 bases, and 19 bases lay between the germline ends. DNA for the CDR3: TGCAGCGTTTCGGTGACACTGTCTCTGCAGACCCAGTACTTC. It is translated as CSVSVTLSLQTQYF.

The chain joins TRBV3-1 to TRBJ2-1, with D perhaps given as TRBD1 or TRBD2 (5 bases each). CDR3 length equals 16 residues. V dropped 9 bases and J dropped 3 bases, with 21 bases sitting between them. Germline V lookup: CDR1 LGHDT, CDR2 YNNKEL (reference sequence). The CDR3 DNA reads TGTGCCAGTGGGGTAGATAAGGGGACGTACTACAATGAGCAGTTCTTC. Protein sequence: CASGVDKGTYYNEQFF.

This clonotype was counted at least ten times. This chain uses TRBV11-2 with TRBJ2-7, with 8 positions matching TRBD1. CDR3 length equals 15 residues. After removal of 1 base from V and 5 bases from J, the junction contained 7 bases not matched to a gene. CDR1 and CDR2 from the germline V gene are SGHAT and FQNNGV. CDR3 sequence reads: CASSLGRTGFHEQYF. The CDR3 coding sequence is TGTGCCAGCAGCTTAGGGCGGACAGGGTTCCACGAGCAGTACTTC.

This clonotype was recorded many times. The rearrangement joins TRBV5-1 to TRBJ2-1; TRBD2 might be the D (6 bases). The V and J ends lost 5 bases and 1 base respectively, with 16 bases between them. CDR1 SGHRS and CDR2 YFSETQ come from the germline V gene. The CDR3 has 16 amino acids. Here the CDR3 DNA reads TGCGCCAGCAGGTGGCGACGGGACTGGTCCTACAATGAGCAGTTCTTC. Its translation: CASRWRRDWSYNEQFF. The variable domain in full, with the rest retrieved from reference TRBV5-1 and TRBJ2-1, is KAGVTQTPRYLIKTRGQQVTLSCSPISGHRSVSWYQQTPGQGLQFLFEYFSETQRNKGNFPGRFSGRQFSNSRSEMNVSTLELGDSALYLCASRWRRDWSYNEQFFGPGTRLTVL.

This clonotype was seen many times. This sequence joins TRBV6-5 and TRBJ2-2; 8 positions match TRBD2. V was pared by 7 bases and J by 1 base, with 14 bases of the junction left unmatched. The CDR3 sequence is 18 residues long. Germline CDR1 MNHEY, CDR2 SVGAGI. This chain's CDR3 is CASISGGLAGLNTGELFF. The CDR3 bases are TGTGCCAGCATCTCGGGGGGGCTAGCGGGCTTGAACACCGGGGAGCTGTTTTTT.

In its sample, this clonotype was seen many times. The chain links TRBV25-1 to TRBJ2-5, with 8 bases fitting TRBD2. Per germline, CDR1 MGHDK and CDR2 SYGVNS. The CDR3 extends over 15 amino acids. V lost 3 bases to trimming and J lost 5 bases; unmatched junction nucleotides: 8. The DNA of the CDR3 is TGTGCCAGCAGTGACCCGCGGGGGGCTGGGGAGACCCAGTACTTC. Amino acid sequence: CASSDPRGAGETQYF. The full variable domain, its missing parts supplied by reference TRBV25-1 and TRBJ2-5, is EADIYQTPRYLVIGTGKKITLECSQTMGHDKMYWYQQDPGMELHLIHYSYGVNSTEKGDLSSESTVSRIRTEHFPLTLESARPSHTSQYLCASSDPRGAGETQYFGPGTRLLVL.

This clonotype was seen ten or more times. The chain has TRBV6-4 and TRBJ2-2, with 7 bases identical to TRBD1. The germline V gene has CDR1 MRHNA and CDR2 SNTAGT. This CDR3 has 16 amino acids. The trim removed 6 bases at V and 2 bases at J, leaving 9 bases unmatched. CDR3 nucleotides: TGTGCCAGCAGCCAACAGGGACAGCCAAACACCGGGGAGCTGTTTTTT. This encodes CASSQQGQPNTGELFF.

This clonotype has at least ten counts. The chain combines TRBV27 with TRBJ1-4; D is undetermined. Deletions cut 8 bases from V and 3 bases from J, with 13 bases between. Germline CDR1 is MNHEY and CDR2 is SMNVEV (reference sequence). The CDR3 is 14 residues long. This chain's CDR3 is CASRPQIPNEKLFF. In DNA form, the CDR3 reads TGTGCCAGCCGCCCACAGATACCTAATGAAAAACTGTTTTTT.

This clonotype appeared many times. This chain uses TRBV5-1 with TRBJ2-7; tentative D call: TRBD1 (6 bases). The CDR3 has 15 amino acids. Germline lookup yields CDR1 SGHRS and CDR2 YFSETQ. Trimming shortened V by 5 bases and J by 2 bases, and 17 bases separated the two germline ends. The DNA of the CDR3 is TGCGCCAGCAGAGGACAGCTCTCCGGCGCCTACGAGCAGTACTTC. This gives the protein CASRGQLSGAYEQYF.